These 27 T cell receptor beta chains originate from one sample sequenced in a study of blood T cell repertoires in COVID-19. TCRdb's copy holds only in-frame clones and misses some; the assay was immunoSEQ multiplex PCR. This sample carries over 200,000 clones, 86% of them seen once, and the ten largest clones take roughly 9.8%. Input material: peripheral blood. These TCRs come from a man aged 35-49 years who had recovered from COVID-19.

The V call is TRBV11-1, the J call TRBJ2-7; D is possibly TRBD2 (5 bases). V lost 5 bases and J 7 bases, leaving 12 bases between the germline ends. This CDR3 contains 12 residues. Germline V gives CDR1 SGHAT, CDR2 FQDESV (reference sequence). The CDR3 bases are TGTGCCAGCAGCCGTGAACGGGATGAGCAGTACTTC. Translated, it gives CASSRERDEQYF. Using reference TRBV11-1 and TRBJ2-7 for the parts outside the CDR3, the full variable domain is EAEVAQSPRYKITEKSQAVAFWCDPISGHATLYWYRQILGQGPELLVQFQDESVVDDSQLPKDRFSAERLKGVDSTLKIQPAELGDSAMYLCASSRERDEQYFGPGTRLTVT.

In its sample, this clone was seen once. A junction end diverges from the germline sequence, so it may reflect a read error. The rearrangement joins TRBV29-1 to TRBJ2-4; no clear D. The length of the CDR3 is 12 residues. Germline V gene data show CDR1 as SQVTM and CDR2 as ANQGSEA. The CDR3 protein is CSVEERANIQYF. As DNA, the CDR3 is TGCAGCGTGGAAGAAAGAGCAAACATTCAGTACTTC.

This rearrangement joins TRBV2 to TRBJ1-2; 7 bases are a match to TRBD1. This CDR3 has 13 residues. The trim removed 6 bases at V and 8 bases at J, leaving 9 bases unmatched. Germline loops: CDR1 SNHLY, CDR2 FYNNEI. CDR3 coding DNA: TGTGCCAGCAGCGACAGGGTGTTCCGCGGCTACACCTTC. Protein sequence: CASSDRVFRGYTF.

The J gene is TRBJ2-1, the V gene TRBV7-2; 12 nucleotides line up with TRBD2. V lost 5 bases and J lost 3; bases outside the gene matches: 8. The germline V gene encodes CDR1 SGHTA and CDR2 FQGNSA. This CDR3 has 17 residues. The CDR3 nucleotides are TGTGCCAGCAGCACCCGACTAGCGGGAGTCCTCTACAATGAGCAGTTCTTC. Amino acid sequence: CASSTRLAGVLYNEQFF.

The CDR3 coding sequence is TGTGCCAGCAGGACTAGCGGAGGGATTCTTTCCTACGAGCAGTACTTC. The encoded protein is CASRTSGGILSYEQYF. The gene calls are TRBV2 and TRBJ2-7; 9 bases are shared with TRBD2. J gave up 1 base and V 6 bases, and 10 bases lay outside the gene matches. CDR1 and CDR2 from the germline V gene are SNHLY and FYNNEI. The CDR3 totals 16 residues.

The gene calls are TRBV25-1 and TRBJ1-4; perhaps TRBD1 as D (6 bases). Trimming removed 0 bases at V and 5 bases at J, with 13 bases between. Per the germline V gene, CDR1 is MGHDK and CDR2 is SYGVNS. CDR3 length: 16 amino acids. CDR3 sequence: CASSEYAPRGNEKLFF. The CDR3 DNA sequence: TGTGCCAGCAGTGAATATGCGCCGAGGGGGAATGAAAAACTGTTTTTT.

The DNA for the CDR3 is TGTGCCACTAGAAAGGGGAATAGCGGGAGCTGGGAGACCCAGTACTTC. It specifies CATRKGNSGSWETQYF. The chain recombines TRBV11-2 with TRBJ2-5, with 9 positions matching TRBD2. The CDR3 extends over 16 amino acids. Unmatched junction bases numbered 17, after V lost 10 bases and J lost 5 bases. The germline gives CDR1 SGHAT, CDR2 FQNNGV.

The chain recombines TRBV20-1 with TRBJ1-2; D might be TRBD1 (6 bases). CDR3 length: 15 amino acids. V lost 3 bases to trimming and J lost 2 bases, with 16 bases between them. Germline assignment: CDR1 DFQATT and CDR2 SNEGSKA (reference sequence). In DNA form, the CDR3 reads TGCAGTGCTAGTCCCGGGGGAGGGGGGAACTATGGCTACACCTTC. It specifies CSASPGGGGNYGYTF.

This clone was detected only a few times. Distinct nucleotide sequences in the sample also encode this CDR3. The chain recombines TRBV7-9 with TRBJ2-3; 7 nucleotides line up with TRBD1. This CDR3 region has 14 residues. Germline assignment: CDR1 SEHNR and CDR2 FQNEAQ (reference sequence). Trimming at V came to 5 bases and at J to 1 base, leaving 3 bases not matched to a gene. CDR3 sequence: CASSPGTGTDTQYF. The CDR3 region has the DNA TGTGCCAGCAGCCCAGGGACAGGCACAGATACGCAGTATTTT.

The chain is built from TRBV7-2 and TRBJ2-3; D might be TRBD2 (6 bases). There are 15 residues in the CDR3. Germline V gives CDR1 SGHTA, CDR2 FQGNSA. The V end lost 2 bases, the J end lost 0 bases, and 9 bases lay between the germline ends. The CDR3 sequence: CASSLRDLSTDTQYF. Here the CDR3 DNA reads TGTGCCAGCAGCTTAAGGGACTTGAGCACAGATACGCAGTATTTT.

This chain connects TRBV6-5 to TRBJ2-2; TRBD2 is a possible D gene (6 bases). Germline V gene sequence: CDR1 MNHEY, CDR2 SVGAGI. Trimming stripped 6 bases from V and 4 bases from J, with 9 bases between. The CDR3 runs to 13 residues. DNA for the CDR3: TGTGCCAGCAGCCGAGCGGGCACCGGGGAGCTGTTTTTT. Its translation is CASSRAGTGELFF.

The V and J genes are TRBV5-6 and TRBJ2-7; D call uncertain. The CDR3 consists of 15 residues. CDR1 and CDR2 from the germline V gene are SGHDT and YYEEEE. V lost 4 bases to trimming and J lost 2 bases, with 16 bases between them. The CDR3 is CASSQASTTAYEQYF. The DNA for the CDR3 is TGTGCCAGCAGCCAGGCAAGTACAACTGCCTACGAGCAGTACTTC.

This chain connects TRBV7-2 to TRBJ1-4; TRBD1 matches at 10 bases. Germline CDR1 SGHTA, CDR2 FQGNSA. V trimming: 1 base; J trimming: 7 bases; junction bases outside the gene matches: 12. The CDR3 has 18 amino acids. The CDR3 nucleotides are TGTGCCAGCAGCTTAGGTGCACCCGGGACAGGGGTCGGTGAAAAACTGTTTTTT. This encodes CASSLGAPGTGVGEKLFF.

This sequence joins TRBV5-8 and TRBJ2-5, with 9 bases that match TRBD2. The V gene end was trimmed by 4 bases and the J gene end by 2 bases; junction bases not matched to a gene: 12. Germline V gives CDR1 SGHTS, CDR2 YDEGEE. The CDR3 runs 17 residues. The CDR3 region is CASSRVAGLALQETQYF. The CDR3 DNA is TGTGCCAGCAGCCGGGTAGCGGGACTAGCACTACAAGAGACCCAGTACTTC.

This chain links TRBV5-5 with TRBJ1-4; 10 bases are a match to TRBD1. After removal of 0 bases from V and 4 bases from J, the junction contained 3 bases not matched to a gene. The CDR3 has 16 amino acids. Germline CDR1 is SGHKS and CDR2 is YYEKEE (reference sequence). CDR3 loop: CASSLGTGGFNEKLFF. The CDR3 DNA sequence: TGTGCCAGCAGCTTGGGGACAGGGGGTTTTAATGAAAAACTGTTTTTT.

The CDR3 DNA sequence: TGCGCCAGCAGCCGGGACAGGATGGTTCGGGCCGGGGAGCTGTTTTTT. Translation: CASSRDRMVRAGELFF. V is TRBV5-1 and J is TRBJ2-2; TRBD1 matches at 8 bases. Germline CDR1 SGHRS, CDR2 YFSETQ. The V and J ends lost 4 bases and 6 bases, in that order; junction bases with no gene match: 11. There are 16 residues in the CDR3. Drawing the rest from reference TRBV5-1 and TRBJ2-2, the complete variable domain is KAGVTQTPRYLIKTRGQQVTLSCSPISGHRSVSWYQQTPGQGLQFLFEYFSETQRNKGNFPGRFSGRQFSNSRSEMNVSTLELGDSALYLCASSRDRMVRAGELFFGEGSRLTVL.

The chain is built from TRBV10-2 and TRBJ2-2; the match to TRBD2 covers 11 bases. The ends lost 6 bases at V and 7 bases at J; junction bases unmatched: 7. Germline V gene lookup returns CDR1 WSHSY and CDR2 SAAADI. CDR3 size: 15 residues. This CDR3 reads CASSKTSGEVGELFF. The CDR3 nucleotides read TGCGCCAGCAGCAAGACTAGCGGGGAGGTCGGGGAGCTGTTTTTT.

This chain joins TRBV12-3 or TRBV12-4 and TRBJ1-3; a possible D gene is TRBD1 (5 bases). Between the trimmed V and J ends, which lost 1 base and 13 bases, there was a span of 8 bases. CDR3 length: 11 amino acids. The CDR3 loop reads CASSLGRVIYF. The CDR3 DNA reads as TGTGCCAGCAGTTTAGGCAGGGTGATATATTTT.

V is TRBV30 and J is TRBJ2-7; D might be TRBD2 (5 bases). Germline V lookup: CDR1 GTSNPN, CDR2 SVGIG (reference sequence). Deletions cut 0 bases from V and 7 bases from J, with 16 bases between. The CDR3 loop spans 14 amino acids. The CDR3 DNA is TGTGCCTGGAGTGTACCGACTTTGAGGGTAGAGCAGTACTTC. Amino acid sequence: CAWSVPTLRVEQYF.

The chain carries TRBV5-6 and TRBJ2-4, with 13 bases aligning to TRBD2. This CDR3 is 18 amino acids long. Germline V gene lookup returns CDR1 SGHDT and CDR2 YYEEEE. Trimming cost V 1 base and J 0 bases; bases outside gene matches: 4. CDR3 in amino acids: CASSLRTSGGIAKNIQYF. The CDR3, as DNA: TGTGCCAGCAGCTTGAGGACTAGCGGGGGCATAGCCAAAAACATTCAGTACTTC.

The chain combines TRBV29-1 with TRBJ2-1; D unclear. CDR3 length: 14 amino acids. The germline CDR1 and CDR2 sequences are SQVTM and ANQGSEA. The V end lost 3 bases, the J end lost 0 bases, and 9 bases lay between the germline ends. The CDR3 region is CSVDMPSSYNEQFF. The CDR3 DNA reads as TGCAGCGTTGATATGCCCAGCTCCTACAATGAGCAGTTCTTC.

V usage is TRBV21-1 and J usage is TRBJ2-2; the table's D call, TRBD2, has no DNA check behind it. TRBV21-1 is a pseudogene locus. This CDR3 is 18 amino acids long. Written as DNA, the CDR3 is TGTGCCAGCAGCAATAGAAGGGCGGGGCGGACTTTCACCGGGGAGCTGTTTTTT. Translating it yields CASSNRRAGRTFTGELFF.

The chain joins TRBV4-1 to TRBJ2-7; D not certain. This CDR3 has 16 amino acids. V dropped 0 bases and J dropped 3 bases, with 15 bases sitting between them. The V gene's germline CDR1 is MGHRA and CDR2 YSYEKL. The CDR3 reads CASSQERTAINYEQYF. CDR3 coding DNA: TGCGCCAGCAGCCAAGAACGAACAGCAATTAACTACGAGCAGTACTTC.

The chain links TRBV7-9 to TRBJ1-1; D might be TRBD1 (5 bases). V lost 5 bases and J lost 4, with 17 bases in between. The CDR3 contains 15 residues. Per the germline V gene, CDR1 is SEHNR and CDR2 is FQNEAQ (reference sequence). CDR3: CASSNAGVGATEAFF. The CDR3 DNA is TGTGCCAGCAGCAACGCGGGGGTCGGGGCCACTGAAGCTTTCTTT.

This clone has a single count. V and J are TRBV7-2 and TRBJ1-6; D may be TRBD1 (5 bases). V shed 0 bases and J shed 8 bases, with 11 bases lying between them. CDR1 is SGHTA and CDR2 is FQGNSA in the germline V gene. This CDR3 has 15 amino acids. The CDR3 protein is CASSLAFQGYSPLHF. The CDR3, as DNA: TGTGCCAGCAGCTTAGCCTTTCAGGGTTATTCACCCCTCCACTTT.

This clone was picked up one time. The chain recombines TRBV12-5 with TRBJ1-4; 9 bases agree with TRBD1. CDR3 size: 14 residues. V lost 1 base, J lost 7 bases, and 1 base stayed unmatched. Germline V CDR1 and CDR2: LGHNT, FRNRAP. In nucleotides, the CDR3 is TGTGCTAGTGGTTTGGGGGACAGGGCTGAAAAACTGTTTTTT. This translates into CASGLGDRAEKLFF.

The V gene is TRBV5-8, the J gene TRBJ1-5; D is unclear. The CDR3 runs 13 residues. V was trimmed by 2 bases and J by 7 bases, leaving 10 bases between them. Germline V CDR1 and CDR2: SGHTS, YDEGEE. The CDR3 loop reads CASSLNVAQPQHF. CDR3 nucleotide sequence: TGTGCCAGCAGCTTAAACGTAGCCCAGCCCCAGCATTTT.